Listed here are 6 T cell receptor beta chains from one sample, sequenced in a study of blood T cell repertoires in COVID-19. TCRdb keeps only in-frame clones here, not all; method: immunoSEQ multiplex PCR. This table has around 500,000 clones, approximately 83% appearing once. Material for sequencing was peripheral blood. These receptors all stem from a human donor in a cohort sampled during active COVID-19.

The count of this clone is one. The J gene is TRBJ2-2, the V gene TRBV19; D might be TRBD1 (7 bases). Germline V CDR1 and CDR2: LNHDA, SQIVND (reference sequence). CDR3 length equals 15 residues. Trimming pared 4 bases from V and 4 bases from J, leaving 13 bases between. The CDR3 here is CASSSNRGGTGELFF. CDR3 sequence (DNA): TGTGCCAGTAGTAGTAACAGGGGAGGCACCGGGGAGCTGTTTTTT.

In this sample, this clone turned up once. The genes are TRBV2 and TRBJ2-4; 9 positions match TRBD1. V trimming: 6 bases; J trimming: 0 bases; junction bases outside the gene matches: 9. CDR1 is SNHLY and CDR2 is FYNNEI in the germline V gene. The CDR3 covers 17 residues. The CDR3 nucleotides read TGTGCCAGCAGGGGACAGGGAGGCGGGCTAGCCAAAAACATTCAGTACTTC. Its translation is CASRGQGGGLAKNIQYF.

The chain employs TRBV10-1 and TRBJ2-7; TRBD1 matches at 7 bases. Germline lookup yields CDR1 WNHNN and CDR2 SYGVQD (reference sequence). The CDR3 length is 13 residues. After removal of 6 bases from V and 3 bases from J, the junction contained 5 bases not matched to a gene. The CDR3 is CASRNRGNYEQYF. Here the CDR3 DNA reads TGCGCCAGCAGGAACAGGGGAAACTACGAGCAGTACTTC.

The chain uses TRBV27 and TRBJ1-4, with 7 bases fitting TRBD1. V trimming: 4 bases; J trimming: 2 bases; junction bases outside the gene matches: 7. This CDR3 contains 16 residues. Germline V gene data show CDR1 as MNHEY and CDR2 as SMNVEV (reference sequence). The CDR3 DNA is TGTGCCAGCAGTTGGAGGGGGCGCGGGACTAATGAAAAACTGTTTTTT. It encodes CASSWRGRGTNEKLFF.

This chain uses TRBV6-5 with TRBJ2-1; 11 bases are a match to TRBD2. V lost 6 bases to trimming and J lost 9 bases; unmatched junction nucleotides: 7. CDR3 length equals 14 residues. Looked up from germline, CDR1 is MNHEY and CDR2 is SVGAGI. The CDR3 sequence: CASRPVAGGVEQFF. DNA for the CDR3: TGTGCCAGCAGGCCGGTAGCGGGAGGGGTTGAGCAGTTCTTC.

V usage is TRBV7-3 and J usage is TRBJ2-7, with 11 bases matching TRBD1. Germline lookup yields CDR1 SGHTA and CDR2 FQGTGA. The CDR3 runs 17 residues. Losses at the gene ends were 5 bases for V and 3 bases for J; bases not matched to a gene: 12. CDR3 sequence (DNA): TGTGCCAGCAGCCGTGTACCCCCCGGGACAGGGGGCTACGAGCAGTACTTC. This translates into CASSRVPPGTGGYEQYF.